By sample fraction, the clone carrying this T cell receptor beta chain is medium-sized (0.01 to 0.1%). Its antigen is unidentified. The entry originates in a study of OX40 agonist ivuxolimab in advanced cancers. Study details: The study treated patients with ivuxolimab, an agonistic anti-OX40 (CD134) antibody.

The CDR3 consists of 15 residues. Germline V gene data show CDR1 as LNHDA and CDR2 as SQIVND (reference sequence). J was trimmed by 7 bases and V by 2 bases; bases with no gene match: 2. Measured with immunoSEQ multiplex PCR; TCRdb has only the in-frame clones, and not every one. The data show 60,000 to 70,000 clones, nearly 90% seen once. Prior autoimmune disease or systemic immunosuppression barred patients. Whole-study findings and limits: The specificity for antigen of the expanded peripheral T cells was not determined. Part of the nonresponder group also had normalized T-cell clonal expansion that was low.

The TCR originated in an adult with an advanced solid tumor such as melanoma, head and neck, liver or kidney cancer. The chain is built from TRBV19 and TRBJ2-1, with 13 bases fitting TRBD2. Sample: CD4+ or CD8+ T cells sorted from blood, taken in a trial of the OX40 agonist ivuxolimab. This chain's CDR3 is CASSIRTSGSNEQFF. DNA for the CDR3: TGTGCCAGTAGTATAAGGACTAGCGGGAGTAATGAGCAGTTCTTC.